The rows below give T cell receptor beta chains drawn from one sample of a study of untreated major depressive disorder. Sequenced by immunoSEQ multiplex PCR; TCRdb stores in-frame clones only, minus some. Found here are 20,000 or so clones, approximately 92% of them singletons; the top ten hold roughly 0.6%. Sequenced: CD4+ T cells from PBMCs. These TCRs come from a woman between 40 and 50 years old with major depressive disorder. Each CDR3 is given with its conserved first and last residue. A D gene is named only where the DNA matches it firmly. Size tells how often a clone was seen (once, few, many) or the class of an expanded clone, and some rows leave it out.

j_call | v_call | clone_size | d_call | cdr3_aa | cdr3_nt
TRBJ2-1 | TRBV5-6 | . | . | CASSSLGGMGYNEQFF | TGTGCCAGCAGCTCCCTCGGGGGCATGGGCTACAATGAGCAGTTCTTC
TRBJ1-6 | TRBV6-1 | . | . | CASSESRVGNSPLHF | TGTGCCAGCAGTGAAAGCAGGGTGGGTAATTCACCCCTCCACTTT
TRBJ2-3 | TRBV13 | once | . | CASSAYTDTQYF | TGTGCCAGCAGCGCCTACACAGATACGCAGTATTTT
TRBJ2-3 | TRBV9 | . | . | CASSPSGWGQSRTDTQYF | TGTGCCAGCAGCCCGAGCGGGTGGGGACAGTCCCGCACAGATACGCAGTATTTT
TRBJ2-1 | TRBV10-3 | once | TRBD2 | CAISGTSYNEQFF | TGTGCCATCAGTGGGACTAGCTACAATGAGCAGTTCTTC
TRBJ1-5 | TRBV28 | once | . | CASSSTRRGWYQPQHF | TGTGCCAGCAGTTCCACTCGGAGGGGGTGGTATCAGCCCCAGCATTTT
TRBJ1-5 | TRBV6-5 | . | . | CASTAVSGGQPQHF | TGTGCCAGCACCGCGGTCTCGGGAGGTCAGCCCCAGCATTTT
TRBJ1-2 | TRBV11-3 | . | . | CASSPRGGGGYGYTF | TGTGCCAGCAGCCCGCGTGGAGGGGGTGGCTATGGCTACACCTTC
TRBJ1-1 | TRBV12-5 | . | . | CASGLETEAFF | TGTGCTAGTGGTTTAGAGACTGAAGCTTTCTTT
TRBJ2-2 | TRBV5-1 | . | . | CASSLAVRNTGELFF | TGCGCCAGCAGCTTGGCCGTTCGGAACACCGGGGAGCTGTTTTTT
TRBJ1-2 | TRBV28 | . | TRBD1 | CASSQGQGEGYTF | TGTGCCAGCAGCCAAGGACAGGGGGAGGGCTACACCTTC
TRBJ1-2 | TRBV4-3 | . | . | CASSQGVEFGYTF | TGCGCCAGCAGCCAAGGGGTTGAATTTGGCTACACCTTC
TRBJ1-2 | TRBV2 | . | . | CASSEMGRGTYGYTF | TGTGCCAGCAGTGAAATGGGTAGGGGGACCTATGGCTACACCTTC
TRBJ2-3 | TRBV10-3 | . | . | CAIRDFGTDTQYF | TGTGCCATCAGGGACTTCGGGACAGATACGCAGTATTTT
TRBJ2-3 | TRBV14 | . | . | CASSQGGIDTQYF | TGTGCCAGCAGCCAAGGGGGGATAGATACGCAGTATTTT
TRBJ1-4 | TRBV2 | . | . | CASSEAGGNSGEKLFF | TGTGCCAGCAGTGAAGCAGGAGGGAATAGTGGAGAAAAACTGTTTTTT
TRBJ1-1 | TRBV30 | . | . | CAWSREIGWRAFF | TGTGCCTGGAGTCGGGAAATAGGGTGGCGAGCTTTCTTT
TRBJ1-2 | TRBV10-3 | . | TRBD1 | CAISVDRDYGYTF | TGTGCCATCAGTGTTGACAGGGACTATGGCTACACCTTC
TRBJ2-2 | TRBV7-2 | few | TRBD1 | CASSLVTGGGGTGELFF | TGTGCCAGCAGCTTAGTAACAGGGGGAGGTGGCACCGGGGAGCTGTTTTTT
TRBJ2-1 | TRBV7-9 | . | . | CASLPPSTYNEQFF | TGTGCCAGCCTTCCCCCTTCAACCTACAATGAGCAGTTCTTC
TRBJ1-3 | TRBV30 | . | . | CAWSNSGNTIYF | TGTGCCTGGAGCAACTCTGGAAACACCATATATTTT
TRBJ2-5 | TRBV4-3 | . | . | CASSREGRETQYF | TGCGCCAGCAGCCGCGAGGGGCGAGAGACCCAGTACTTC
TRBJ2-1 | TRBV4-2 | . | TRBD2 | CASSQFGTSDNEQFF | TGTGCCAGCAGCCAATTCGGGACTAGCGACAATGAGCAGTTCTTC
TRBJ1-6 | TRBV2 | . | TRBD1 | CASSIQGLNSPLHF | TGTGCCAGCAGCATACAGGGGTTGAATTCACCCCTCCACTTT
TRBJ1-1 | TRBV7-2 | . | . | CASSLTPLAAFF | TGTGCCAGCAGCTTAACTCCCTTAGCGGCTTTCTTT
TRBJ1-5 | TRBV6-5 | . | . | CASNSVNQPQHF | TGTGCCAGCAATAGTGTCAATCAGCCCCAGCATTTT
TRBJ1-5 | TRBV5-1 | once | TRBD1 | CASKLGGDHNQPQHF | TGCGCCAGCAAGTTAGGGGGCGATCATAATCAGCCCCAGCATTTT
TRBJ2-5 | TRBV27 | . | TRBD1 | CASSRQGAETQYF | TGTGCCAGCAGTCGACAGGGGGCAGAGACCCAGTACTTC
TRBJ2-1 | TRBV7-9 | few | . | CASSPGRSSYNEQFF | TGTGCCAGCAGCCCAGGGCGGAGCTCCTACAATGAGCAGTTCTTC
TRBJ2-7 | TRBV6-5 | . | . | CATLGFGEQYF | TGTGCCACTCTTGGGTTCGGCGAGCAGTACTTC
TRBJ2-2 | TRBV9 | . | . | CASSVHVTNTGELFF | TGTGCCAGCAGCGTACACGTCACGAACACCGGGGAGCTGTTTTTT
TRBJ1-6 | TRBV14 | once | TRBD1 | CASSHWTGGPNSPLHF | TGTGCCAGCAGCCATTGGACAGGGGGCCCGAATTCACCCCTCCACTTT
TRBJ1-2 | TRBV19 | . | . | CASSIVAGSERGYTF | TGTGCCAGTAGTATAGTGGCGGGTAGCGAGCGAGGCTACACCTTC
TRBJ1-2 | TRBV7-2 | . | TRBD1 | CASSLETGAGGYTF | TGTGCCAGCAGCTTAGAGACAGGGGCAGGGGGCTACACCTTC
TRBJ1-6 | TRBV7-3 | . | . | CASSSLPRAYNSPLHF | TGTGCCAGCAGCTCCCTCCCCAGGGCCTATAATTCACCCCTCCACTTT
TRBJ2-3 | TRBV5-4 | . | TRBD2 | CASSGPGGDTQYF | TGTGCCAGCAGCGGGCCGGGGGGGGATACGCAGTATTTT
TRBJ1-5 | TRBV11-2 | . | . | CASSLLGGDQPQHF | TGTGCCAGCAGCTTACTCGGCGGCGATCAGCCCCAGCATTTT
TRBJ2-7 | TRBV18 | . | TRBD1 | CASSPPTGTGAYEQYF | TGTGCCAGCTCACCACCTACCGGGACAGGGGCCTACGAGCAGTACTTC
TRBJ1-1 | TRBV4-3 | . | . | CASSQEGENTEAFF | TGCGCCAGCAGCCAGGAGGGGGAGAACACTGAAGCTTTCTTT
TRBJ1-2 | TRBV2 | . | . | CASRVNRDIDGYTF | TGTGCCAGCAGAGTTAACCGGGACATTGATGGCTACACCTTC
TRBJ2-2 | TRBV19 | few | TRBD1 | CASSQDRGPGELFF | TGTGCCAGTAGTCAGGACAGGGGTCCCGGGGAGCTGTTTTTT
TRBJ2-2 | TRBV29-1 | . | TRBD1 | CSVGTAKNTGELFF | TGCAGCGTGGGGACAGCTAAGAACACCGGGGAGCTGTTTTTT
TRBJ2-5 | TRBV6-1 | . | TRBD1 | CASSVRWTGPVQETQYF | TGTGCCAGCAGTGTACGCTGGACAGGGCCCGTTCAAGAGACCCAGTACTTC
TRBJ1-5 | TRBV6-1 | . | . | CASGEEQPQHF | TGTGCCAGCGGGGAGGAGCAGCCCCAGCATTTT
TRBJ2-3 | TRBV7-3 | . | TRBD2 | CASSQYSGRADTQYF | TGTGCCAGCAGCCAATATAGCGGGAGAGCAGATACGCAGTATTTT
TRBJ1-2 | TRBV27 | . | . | CASTLSSDARGGYTF | TGTGCCAGCACGTTGAGTTCTGACGCCCGGGGTGGCTACACCTTC
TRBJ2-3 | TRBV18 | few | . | CASSPQGDTQYF | TGTGCCAGCTCACCACAAGGAGATACGCAGTATTTT
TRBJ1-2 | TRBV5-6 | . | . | CASSPGQYGYTF | TGTGCCAGCAGCCCGGGCCAGTATGGCTACACCTTC
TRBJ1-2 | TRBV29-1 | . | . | CSGKQGTYGYTF | TGCAGCGGAAAGCAGGGAACCTATGGCTACACCTTC
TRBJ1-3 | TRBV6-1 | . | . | CASSDPVRSSGNTIYF | TGTGCCAGCAGTGATCCGGTCAGGAGCTCTGGAAACACCATATATTTT
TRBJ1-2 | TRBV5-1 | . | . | CASSNNYGYTF | TGCGCCAGCAGCAATAACTATGGCTACACCTTC
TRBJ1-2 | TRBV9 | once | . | CASSAQDGYGYTF | TGTGCCAGCAGCGCGCAGGACGGCTATGGCTACACCTTC
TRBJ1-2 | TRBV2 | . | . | CASSLGGGTNGYTF | TGTGCCAGCAGTCTCGGTGGGGGGACGAATGGCTACACCTTC
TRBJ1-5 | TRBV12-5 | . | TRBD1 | CASGTGAPGNQPQHF | TGTGCTAGTGGGACAGGGGCCCCAGGGAATCAGCCCCAGCATTTT
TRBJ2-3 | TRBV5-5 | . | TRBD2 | CASSPGTRAGETQYF | TGTGCCAGCAGCCCCGGGACTAGAGCAGGGGAGACGCAGTATTTT